This passage covers 27 T cell receptor beta chains from one sample sequenced in a study of cytomegalovirus exposure and HLA in healthy donors. Clones were read by immunoSEQ multiplex PCR, and TCRdb kept only the in-frame ones, dropping some. The table includes about 300,000 clones, approximately 87% detected once. Sample: PBMCs. Receptors originate from a woman under 30 in good health and CMV-seronegative.

The chain combines TRBV27 with TRBJ1-5; tentative D call: TRBD1 (5 bases). The CDR3 consists of 14 residues. Deletions cut 5 bases from V and 5 bases from J, with 13 bases between. Germline V gene lookup returns CDR1 MNHEY and CDR2 SMNVEV (reference sequence). The DNA of the CDR3 is TGTGCCAGCAGTGCTACAGGAGCCTATCAGCCCCAGCATTTT. Translation gives CASSATGAYQPQHF.

The chain has TRBV19 and TRBJ2-1; D is possibly TRBD1 (6 bases). The CDR3 is 16 amino acids. Trimming cost V 5 bases and J 1 base, with 15 bases left between them. The germline V gene encodes CDR1 LNHDA and CDR2 SQIVND (reference sequence). The CDR3 region has the DNA TGTGCCAGTAGTCCCCGAACAGGGTGGTCCTACAATGAGCAGTTCTTC. It yields the protein CASSPRTGWSYNEQFF.

This clone was seen a single time. This chain connects TRBV7-2 to TRBJ2-7, with 7 bases matching TRBD1. The J segment lost 3 bases and the V segment lost 5 bases, leaving 7 bases of the junction unmatched. From germline, CDR1 is SGHTA and CDR2 FQGNSA. This CDR3 has 14 amino acids. DNA for the CDR3: TGTGCCAGCAGCATACGGACAGGTGACTACGAGCAGTACTTC. Amino acids: CASSIRTGDYEQYF.

The gene calls are TRBV27 and TRBJ2-3, with TRBD1 matching 10 bases. Germline CDR1 MNHEY, CDR2 SMNVEV (reference sequence). J was trimmed by 4 bases and V by 7 bases; bases with no gene match: 11. The CDR3 covers 16 residues. CDR3: CASKVRDRGVADTQYF. The CDR3 DNA reads TGTGCCAGCAAAGTCCGGGACAGGGGTGTTGCAGATACGCAGTATTTT.

The genes are TRBV11-2 and TRBJ2-7; tentatively, D is TRBD2 (7 bases). The length of the CDR3 is 16 residues. CDR1 is SGHAT, CDR2 FQNNGV, per germline. V was cut by 4 bases and J by 0 bases, with 16 bases left in between. The CDR3 is CASSSGGTSSSYEQYF. In nucleotides, the CDR3 is TGTGCCAGCAGCTCGGGGGGCACCAGCAGCTCCTACGAGCAGTACTTC.

This clone has just a few counts. The chain combines TRBV10-1 with TRBJ2-7; TRBD1 matches at 8 bases. V was pared by 9 bases and J by 3 bases, with 4 bases of the junction left unmatched. The CDR3 sequence is 12 residues long. Germline values: CDR1 WNHNN, CDR2 SYGVQD (reference sequence). The CDR3, as DNA: TGCGCCAGAGCAGGGGGCCTCTACGAGCAGTACTTC. Its protein product is CARAGGLYEQYF.

The chain has TRBV9 and TRBJ1-1, with D possibly matching TRBD1 (5 bases). The germline CDR1 and CDR2 sequences are SGDLS and YYNGEE. Trimming stripped 4 bases from V and 8 bases from J, with 18 bases between. CDR3 size: 14 residues. In DNA form, the CDR3 reads TGTGCCAGCAGCCCCACCCTGCAGGGCGGCGAAGCTTTCTTT. Amino acid sequence: CASSPTLQGGEAFF.

The rearrangement links TRBV5-4 to TRBJ2-3; TRBD2 aligns across 8 bases. This CDR3 contains 17 residues. The trim removed 10 bases at V and 6 bases at J, leaving 22 bases unmatched. Germline CDR1 is SGHNT and CDR2 is YYREEE (reference sequence). The CDR3 DNA reads TGTGCCGTCTTTATCGGTCTCGGGAGGGCCTCTACCGATACGCAGTATTTT. Residues: CAVFIGLGRASTDTQYF.

The chain couples TRBV7-3 to TRBJ1-4, with D unresolved. Trimming cost V 2 bases and J 5 bases, with 6 bases left between them. Germline assignment: CDR1 SGHTA and CDR2 FQGTGA. The CDR3 is made up of 13 amino acids. CDR3 region: CASSLRANEKLFF. DNA for the CDR3: TGTGCCAGCAGCTTACGCGCAAATGAAAAACTGTTTTTT.

This rearrangement joins TRBV4-1 to TRBJ2-7; TRBD1 agrees at 7 bases. Unmatched junction bases numbered 8, after V lost 0 bases and J lost 6 bases. The CDR3 contains 15 residues. Germline V CDR1 and CDR2: MGHRA, YSYEKL. The CDR3 DNA sequence: TGCGCCAGCAGCCAAGATCGGGCAGGGGGAGTCGAGCAGTACTTC. Protein: CASSQDRAGGVEQYF.

V usage is TRBV6-1 and J usage is TRBJ1-6; D might be TRBD1 (5 bases). The CDR3 runs 15 residues. With 3 bases removed from V and 0 bases from J, the gap between germline ends came to 6 bases. Germline V lookup: CDR1 MNHNS, CDR2 SASEGT. The CDR3 coding sequence is TGTGCCAGCAGTGATCAGGGCTCCTATAATTCACCCCTCCACTTT. This codes for CASSDQGSYNSPLHF.

This clone was seen just once. The chain employs TRBV9 and TRBJ1-2; D gene unclear. The CDR3 consists of 10 residues. Trimming left V 9 bases short and J 8 bases short, with 11 bases between. In germline, CDR1 is SGDLS, CDR2 YYNGEE. CDR3 amino acids: CATETGGYTF. Here the CDR3 DNA reads TGTGCCACCGAAACGGGGGGCTACACCTTC. Together with reference TRBV9 and TRBJ1-2, the CDR3 gives the full variable domain: DSGVTQTPKHLITATGQRVTLRCSPRSGDLSVYWYQQSLDQGLQFLIQYYNGEERAKGNILERFSAQQFPDLHSELNLSSLELGDSALYFCATETGGYTFGSGTRLTVV.

This clone was detected only a few times. The J gene is TRBJ2-2, the V gene TRBV30; 9 bases match TRBD2. CDR3 length equals 14 residues. Germline CDR1 and CDR2: GTSNPN and SVGIG (reference sequence). V shed 5 bases, J shed 4 bases, and the junction held 5 bases outside the gene matches. The CDR3: CAWRTLAGTGELFF. CDR3 coding DNA: TGTGCCTGGCGGACACTAGCGGGCACCGGGGAGCTGTTTTTT.

The chain employs TRBV10-3 and TRBJ1-2; maybe TRBD1 (5 bases). Trimming stripped 6 bases from V and 2 bases from J, with 22 bases between. CDR1 and CDR2 (germline): ENHRY, SYGVKD. This CDR3 contains 17 residues. This CDR3 reads CAIRTDRDGRMNYGYTF. CDR3 sequence (DNA): TGTGCCATCAGGACCGATAGGGACGGGAGGATGAACTATGGCTACACCTTC.

This sequence joins TRBV7-9 and TRBJ1-6; a weak D match, TRBD1 (6 bases). V lost 1 base to trimming and J lost 7 bases, with 8 bases between them. The CDR3 loop spans 14 amino acids. Germline CDR1 SEHNR, CDR2 FQNEAQ (reference sequence). The CDR3 DNA reads TGTGCCAGCAGCTTAGGGACAGCGAATTCACCCCTCCACTTT. Translation gives CASSLGTANSPLHF.

This clone was seen once. The V call is TRBV2, the J call TRBJ2-2; TRBD2 aligns across 7 bases. This CDR3 region has 15 residues. CDR1 SNHLY and CDR2 FYNNEI come from the germline V gene. V lost 3 bases, J lost 4 bases, and 5 bases stayed unmatched. The CDR3 nucleotides read TGTGCCAGCAGTGAGGAGGGAGGGAGCACCGGGGAGCTGTTTTTT. Translating it yields CASSEEGGSTGELFF.

As to this clone: Other DNA sequences in this specimen translate into the identical CDR3. The chain carries TRBV28 and TRBJ2-7; 11 nucleotides line up with TRBD1. Germline lookup yields CDR1 MDHEN and CDR2 SYDVKM. This CDR3 has 14 amino acids. V was clipped by 5 bases and J by 3 bases; unmatched bases: 3. CDR3 nucleotides: TGTGCCAGCAGTCCGGGGACAGGGGGCTACGAGCAGTACTTC. Its protein product is CASSPGTGGYEQYF. The variable domain in full, with the rest retrieved from reference TRBV28 and TRBJ2-7, is DVKVTQSSRYLVKRTGEKVFLECVQDMDHENMFWYRQDPGLGLRLIYFSYDVKMKEKGDIPEGYSVSREKKERFSLILESASTNQTSMYLCASSPGTGGYEQYFGPGTRLTVT.

This chain uses TRBV28 with TRBJ2-7; TRBD2 matches 10 bases. V gave up 7 bases and J gave up 9 bases; unmatched junction bases: 12. CDR1 MDHEN and CDR2 SYDVKM come from the germline V gene. The CDR3 runs 14 residues. The CDR3 DNA follows: TGTGCCAGCACTAGCGGGAGAGGGGAGTGGGTGCAGTACTTC. Translating gives CASTSGRGEWVQYF.

The rearrangement links TRBV28 to TRBJ2-2, with D possibly being TRBD1 (8 bases). V dropped 7 bases and J dropped 6 bases, with 15 bases sitting between them. CDR3 length: 14 residues. Germline V gives CDR1 MDHEN, CDR2 SYDVKM. The CDR3 DNA reads TGTGCCAGCACCGCACAGGGGGGGCCCGGGGAGCTGTTTTTT. Protein: CASTAQGGPGELFF.

The chain has TRBV29-1 and TRBJ1-2; D not resolved. The V end lost 4 bases, the J end lost 8 bases, and 11 bases lay between the germline ends. The CDR3 is made up of 11 amino acids. Per the germline V gene, CDR1 is SQVTM and CDR2 is ANQGSEA. This chain's CDR3 is CSVGGSVGYTF. The CDR3 DNA follows: TGCAGCGTTGGTGGTTCGGTCGGCTACACCTTC.

This clone has only a few counts. The rearrangement joins TRBV12-5 to TRBJ2-7; D not certain. Trimming stripped 2 bases from V and 3 bases from J, with 8 bases between. The CDR3 contains 13 residues. CDR1 is LGHNT and CDR2 is FRNRAP in the germline V gene. CDR3: CASGLSYDYEQYF. The CDR3 DNA is TGTGCTAGTGGTTTGTCCTACGACTACGAGCAGTACTTC.

This chain links TRBV4-1 with TRBJ2-7, with TRBD1 matching 8 bases. The CDR3 consists of 15 residues. The ends lost 3 bases at V and 3 bases at J; junction bases unmatched: 7. Germline lookup yields CDR1 MGHRA and CDR2 YSYEKL. CDR3 protein: CASSQDQTGGYEQYF. CDR3 DNA: TGCGCCAGCAGCCAGGACCAAACAGGGGGCTACGAGCAGTACTTC.

This clone was counted only a few times. The genes are TRBV25-1 and TRBJ2-3; a possible D gene is TRBD2 (6 bases). Germline values: CDR1 MGHDK, CDR2 SYGVNS. Trimming removed 4 bases from V and 4 bases from J, with 9 bases in between. The CDR3 totals 13 residues. The CDR3 nucleotides read TGTGCCAGCAGTGGCGGGAAACCAGATACGCAGTATTTT. Amino acid sequence: CASSGGKPDTQYF. The full variable domain, with the rest looked up from reference TRBV25-1 and TRBJ2-3, is EADIYQTPRYLVIGTGKKITLECSQTMGHDKMYWYQQDPGMELHLIHYSYGVNSTEKGDLSSESTVSRIRTEHFPLTLESARPSHTSQYLCASSGGKPDTQYFGPGTRLTVL.

The chain has TRBV25-1 and TRBJ2-1; a weak D match, TRBD2 (6 bases). The CDR3 consists of 14 residues. Trimming pared 6 bases from V and 4 bases from J, leaving 13 bases between. From germline, CDR1 is MGHDK and CDR2 SYGVNS. The CDR3 reads CASSGSGRYNEQFF. The CDR3 DNA follows: TGTGCCAGCAGCGGTAGCGGCAGATACAATGAGCAGTTCTTC.

The rearrangement links TRBV7-9 to TRBJ2-5, with TRBD1 identical over 11 bases. V was clipped by 5 bases and J by 5 bases; unmatched bases: 7. The V gene's germline CDR1 is SEHNR and CDR2 FQNEAQ (reference sequence). This CDR3 is 15 amino acids long. Written as DNA, the CDR3 is TGTGCCAGCAGCCCACTGGGACAGGGGGGGGAGACCCAGTACTTC. It is translated as CASSPLGQGGETQYF.

The J gene is TRBJ2-7, the V gene TRBV28; the D gene is possibly TRBD1 (6 bases). The germline gives CDR1 MDHEN, CDR2 SYDVKM. The CDR3 runs 19 residues. Trimming cost V 1 base and J 2 bases, with 24 bases left between them. CDR3 coding DNA: TGTGCCAGCAGTTTATTTGAGTTGGTCAAGGGACACCTAACCTACGAGCAGTACTTC. Protein sequence: CASSLFELVKGHLTYEQYF.

This chain connects TRBV5-1 to TRBJ1-3, with TRBD1 matching 8 bases. The CDR3 contains 15 residues. Germline V gene data show CDR1 as SGHRS and CDR2 as YFSETQ. Trimming removed 3 bases from V and 2 bases from J; junction bases left unmatched: 4. As DNA, the CDR3 is TGCGCCAGCAGCTCCCCGGACAGGGCTGGAAACACCATATATTTT. This gives the protein CASSSPDRAGNTIYF. The full variable domain, with the rest looked up from reference TRBV5-1 and TRBJ1-3, is KAGVTQTPRYLIKTRGQQVTLSCSPISGHRSVSWYQQTPGQGLQFLFEYFSETQRNKGNFPGRFSGRQFSNSRSEMNVSTLELGDSALYLCASSSPDRAGNTIYFGEGSWLTVV.